A single sample is the source of the 30 T cell receptor beta chains below, sequenced in a study of cytomegalovirus exposure and HLA in healthy donors. Amplification used 60 Vbeta primers and 13 Jbeta primers. This table comes from immunoSEQ multiplex PCR, and its TCRdb copy is limited to in-frame clones, with some not included. This table has approximately 210,000 clones, about 79% appearing once. Sequences were obtained from PBMCs. The origin of the receptors is a male donor in good health and CMV-seronegative.

The chain combines TRBV4-1 with TRBJ2-3, with 14 positions matching TRBD2. V lost 0 bases, J lost 4 bases, and 6 bases stayed unmatched. Germline V gene data show CDR1 as MGHRA and CDR2 as YSYEKL. The CDR3 extends over 18 amino acids. The CDR3, as DNA: TGCGCCAGCAGCCAAGATGCTGGGACTAGCGGGAGCCCAGATACGCAGTATTTT. Translating gives CASSQDAGTSGSPDTQYF.

The chain uses TRBV19 and TRBJ2-7, with a tentative D call TRBD1 (5 bases). Germline CDR1 is LNHDA and CDR2 is SQIVND (reference sequence). The CDR3 has 13 residues. V shed 5 bases and J shed 6 bases, with 14 bases lying between them. The CDR3 DNA reads as TGTGCCAGTAGTGAACAGGTAAAGGCCGAGCAGTACTTC. As protein: CASSEQVKAEQYF.

This rearrangement joins TRBV27 to TRBJ2-1; perhaps TRBD2 as D (5 bases). The germline CDR1 and CDR2 sequences are MNHEY and SMNVEV (reference sequence). The V gene lost 7 bases and the J gene lost 5 bases, with 15 bases spanning the gap. The CDR3 totals 14 residues. The CDR3 protein is CASNLGGANNEQFF. CDR3 DNA sequence: TGTGCCAGCAACCTCGGAGGAGCAAACAATGAGCAGTTCTTC.

This clone was counted between two and nine times. The chain is built from TRBV21-1 and TRBJ1-1; the table gives TRBD1 as D, unverified against the DNA. TRBV21-1 is tagged as a pseudogene. The CDR3 consists of 13 residues. The CDR3 coding sequence is TGTGCCAGCAGCAAGGACAGGTTCAACTCAGCTTTCTTT. This gives the protein CASSKDRFNSAFF.

The gene calls are TRBV19 and TRBJ1-5; the match to TRBD1 covers 10 bases. The CDR3 runs to 15 residues. Germline CDR1 and CDR2: LNHDA and SQIVND (reference sequence). J gave up 6 bases and V 7 bases, and 9 bases lay outside the gene matches. This chain's CDR3 is CASTQGQGWRQPQHF. In nucleotides, the CDR3 is TGTGCCAGTACACAGGGACAGGGGTGGCGTCAGCCCCAGCATTTT.

The rearrangement links TRBV6-1 to TRBJ2-2; 9 bases line up with TRBD2. Looked up from germline, CDR1 is MNHNS and CDR2 is SASEGT. This CDR3 has 18 amino acids. The J segment lost 2 bases and the V segment lost 1 base, leaving 8 bases of the junction unmatched. CDR3 DNA: TGTGCCAGCAGTGAAGAGCTAGCGGGACACTCAAACACCGGGGAGCTGTTTTTT. Amino acids: CASSEELAGHSNTGELFF.

J is TRBJ1-2 and V is TRBV6-5, with 8 bases identical to TRBD1. The CDR3 loop spans 14 amino acids. The ends lost 0 bases at V and 7 bases at J; junction bases unmatched: 4. The V gene's germline CDR1 is MNHEY and CDR2 SVGAGI. The CDR3 protein is CASSYSAGGVGYTF. CDR3 in DNA: TGTGCCAGCAGTTACTCGGCAGGGGGCGTTGGCTACACCTTC.

In its sample, this clone was seen once. V and J are TRBV5-1 and TRBJ2-7, with 11 bases aligning to TRBD1. The J segment lost 5 bases and the V segment lost 4 bases, leaving 2 bases of the junction unmatched. The germline gives CDR1 SGHRS, CDR2 YFSETQ. CDR3 length: 13 residues. The CDR3 nucleotides are TGCGCCAGCAGCAGGGGACAGGGGGACGAGCAGTACTTC. Translating gives CASSRGQGDEQYF.

The V and J genes are TRBV5-4 and TRBJ2-7, with a weak D call TRBD1 (6 bases). Trimming left V 3 bases short and J 3 bases short, with 13 bases between. This CDR3 contains 14 residues. Germline V lookup: CDR1 SGHNT, CDR2 YYREEE (reference sequence). Here the CDR3 DNA reads TGTGCCAGCAGCTCCTACAGGGACCTCTACGAGCAGTACTTC. Translation gives CASSSYRDLYEQYF.

The rearrangement joins TRBV2 to TRBJ2-7, with 9 bases that match TRBD2. After removal of 1 base from V and 6 bases from J, the junction contained 10 bases not matched to a gene. CDR3 length: 16 amino acids. Germline CDR1 and CDR2: SNHLY and FYNNEI. In DNA, the CDR3 is TGTGCCAGCAGTGAAGAGCCTCCTAGCGGGATGGGCGAGCAGTACTTC. Amino acid sequence: CASSEEPPSGMGEQYF.

The chain uses TRBV6-8 and TRBJ1-2, with 10 bases matching TRBD1. The CDR3 contains 18 residues. With V trimmed by 9 bases and J by 4 bases, 20 bases remained unmatched. The germline gives CDR1 MNHGY, CDR2 SAAAGT. In nucleotides, the CDR3 is TGTGCCAGTTGGGTGGGGGACACCGGACAGGGGGTGAGCTATGGCTACACCTTC. Protein sequence: CASWVGDTGQGVSYGYTF.

This chain links TRBV25-1 with TRBJ2-7; D may be TRBD1 (5 bases). V lost 9 bases, J lost 7 bases, and 13 bases lay in between. Germline loops: CDR1 MGHDK, CDR2 SYGVNS. This CDR3 is built from 11 residues. The CDR3: CASGALPEQYF. CDR3 nucleotide sequence: TGTGCCAGTGGGGCTTTACCTGAGCAGTACTTC.

The chain employs TRBV7-2 and TRBJ2-3; D gene ambiguous. V lost 2 bases and J lost 2, with 11 bases in between. Germline loops: CDR1 SGHTA, CDR2 FQGNSA. This CDR3 has 15 amino acids. The CDR3 coding sequence is TGTGCCAGCAGCTTATATGGCGGCCTCACAGATACGCAGTATTTT. Residues: CASSLYGGLTDTQYF.

The CDR3 protein is CASNPSGSKNIQYF. CDR3 nucleotides: TGTGCCAGCAACCCGAGCGGGAGCAAAAACATTCAGTACTTC. The chain combines TRBV6-1 with TRBJ2-4, with TRBD2 identical over 8 bases. The CDR3 has 14 residues. Germline assignment: CDR1 MNHNS and CDR2 SASEGT. Unmatched junction bases numbered 5, after V lost 7 bases and J lost 3 bases.

DNA of the CDR3: TGTGCCAGCGGTGGGACTAGTCTAGAGACCCAGTACTTC. This sequence encodes CASGGTSLETQYF. The rearrangement uses TRBV6-1 and TRBJ2-5, with 8 nucleotides matching TRBD2. From germline, CDR1 is MNHNS and CDR2 SASEGT. The V segment lost 8 bases and the J segment 4 bases; nucleotides outside the gene matches: 6. CDR3 length: 13 amino acids.

In this sample, this clone turned up once. The chain employs TRBV6-5 and TRBJ2-7; TRBD1 aligns across 11 bases. The CDR3 loop spans 15 amino acids. The ends lost 4 bases at V and 6 bases at J; junction bases unmatched: 8. Germline CDR1 reads MNHEY; CDR2 reads SVGAGI. The CDR3: CASSWAGTGGREQYF. The CDR3 bases are TGTGCCAGCAGTTGGGCCGGGACAGGGGGGCGCGAGCAGTACTTC.

This clone was recorded a few times. The chain combines TRBV7-3 with TRBJ2-3; 11 bases are shared with TRBD2. The CDR3 consists of 16 residues. V dropped 5 bases and J dropped 5; count of bases not matched to a gene: 9. Germline V CDR1 and CDR2: SGHTA, FQGTGA. The DNA for the CDR3 is TGTGCCAGCAGCCTCCGACTAGCGGGAACCCAAGATACGCAGTATTTT. Residues: CASSLRLAGTQDTQYF.

J is TRBJ1-5 and V is TRBV6-5; possible D gene TRBD1, 5 bases. Germline-derived CDR1 and CDR2 are MNHEY and SVGAGI. Between the trimmed V and J ends, which lost 5 bases and 0 bases, there was a span of 8 bases. This CDR3 region has 14 residues. The CDR3 region is CASSPQDSNQPQHF. DNA of the CDR3: TGTGCCAGCAGTCCACAGGATAGCAATCAGCCCCAGCATTTT.

This chain connects TRBV4-3 to TRBJ2-3; 8 positions agree with TRBD1. The V segment lost 4 bases and the J segment 1 base; nucleotides outside the gene matches: 4. Germline CDR1 reads LGHNA; CDR2 reads YSLEER. There are 15 residues in the CDR3. Written as DNA, the CDR3 is TGCGCCAGCAGCCTCACAGGGGGAGGCACAGATACGCAGTATTTT. This encodes CASSLTGGGTDTQYF.

The chain combines TRBV30 with TRBJ1-2; 7 bases align to TRBD1. CDR1 is GTSNPN and CDR2 is SVGIG in the germline V gene (reference sequence). The CDR3 is made up of 12 amino acids. The junction had 5 bases not matched to a gene; V was cut back by 2 bases and J by 8 bases. CDR3 nucleotide sequence: TGTGCCTGGAGTTTAACAGGGGCCGGCTACACCTTC. Translating gives CAWSLTGAGYTF.

The chain joins TRBV30 to TRBJ1-5; 7 positions agree with TRBD1. The V gene's germline CDR1 is GTSNPN and CDR2 SVGIG (reference sequence). The CDR3 runs to 15 residues. V lost 0 bases and J lost 4; bases outside the gene matches: 6. As DNA, the CDR3 is TGTGCCTGGAGTGTCCAGGGGGGATTAAATCAGCCCCAGCATTTT. Translated: CAWSVQGGLNQPQHF.

The rearrangement joins TRBV27 to TRBJ2-7; 7 bases fit TRBD1. The CDR3 has 14 residues. CDR1 MNHEY and CDR2 SMNVEV come from the germline V gene (reference sequence). The ends lost 6 bases at V and 2 bases at J; junction bases unmatched: 7. CDR3 loop: CASSPQGYTYEQYF. CDR3 coding DNA: TGTGCCAGCAGCCCACAGGGGTACACCTACGAGCAGTACTTC.

The chain joins TRBV14 to TRBJ2-5; TRBD1 agrees at 7 bases. The germline CDR1 and CDR2 sequences are SGHDN and FVKESK. There are 16 residues in the CDR3. Trimming at V came to 1 base and at J to 1 base, leaving 6 bases not matched to a gene. DNA for the CDR3: TGTGCCAGCAGCCAAGTTAACAGGGGTGCCCAAGAGACCCAGTACTTC. This encodes CASSQVNRGAQETQYF.

This chain uses TRBV6-5 with TRBJ2-1; TRBD2 matches at 7 bases. CDR1 is MNHEY, CDR2 SVGAGI, per germline. J was trimmed by 9 bases and V by 7 bases; bases with no gene match: 9. This CDR3 has 13 residues. The CDR3 sequence is CASTPGLSAEQFF. The DNA of the CDR3 is TGTGCCAGCACCCCGGGACTAAGCGCTGAGCAGTTCTTC.

The chain links TRBV7-9 to TRBJ1-1; 7 bases align to TRBD1. The CDR3 totals 16 residues. Trimming at V came to 1 base and at J to 0 bases, leaving 5 bases not matched to a gene. The V gene's germline CDR1 is SEHNR and CDR2 FQNEAQ (reference sequence). Written as DNA, the CDR3 is TGTGCCAGCAGCTTAGGAGGAGGGGGCCTGAACACTGAAGCTTTCTTT. It yields the protein CASSLGGGGLNTEAFF.

The V call is TRBV5-1, the J call TRBJ1-3; D is undetermined. The germline V gene encodes CDR1 SGHRS and CDR2 YFSETQ. The CDR3 is 15 residues long. V was pared by 2 bases and J by 0 bases, with 9 bases between. The CDR3 region has the DNA TGCGCCAGCAGCTTAAGCCGGGGCTCTGGAAACACCATATATTTT. Translated, it gives CASSLSRGSGNTIYF.

V usage is TRBV6-1 and J usage is TRBJ1-5, with 7 bases fitting TRBD1. The CDR3 covers 14 residues. The germline V gene has CDR1 MNHNS and CDR2 SASEGT. The junction had 4 bases not matched to a gene; V was cut back by 4 bases and J by 4 bases. Here the CDR3 reads CASSAGQYNQPQHF. The CDR3 DNA is TGTGCCAGCAGTGCGGGACAGTATAATCAGCCCCAGCATTTT.

This rearrangement joins TRBV9 to TRBJ2-2; TRBD1 matches at 7 bases. This CDR3 spans 19 amino acids. Germline trimming cut 0 bases from V and 3 bases from J; bases unmatched to any gene: 14. Germline loops: CDR1 SGDLS, CDR2 YYNGEE. The CDR3 loop is CASSVGAGGWLGHTGELFF. The CDR3 DNA reads as TGTGCCAGCAGCGTAGGAGCAGGGGGATGGCTTGGTCACACCGGGGAGCTGTTTTTT.

This clone was seen a handful of times. V gene TRBV4-2 combines with J gene TRBJ2-1, with TRBD1 matching over 8 bases. Trimming removed 1 base from V and 8 bases from J; junction bases left unmatched: 4. CDR3 length: 14 residues. Germline V lookup: CDR1 LGHNA, CDR2 YNFKEQ. The CDR3 coding sequence is TGTGCCAGCAGCCAAGGGGGACAGGTCTATGAGCAGTTCTTC. Its protein is CASSQGGQVYEQFF.

The V gene is TRBV6-1, the J gene TRBJ1-3; perhaps TRBD1 as D (5 bases). This CDR3 has 16 residues. Germline-derived CDR1 and CDR2 are MNHNS and SASEGT. The V end lost 4 bases, the J end lost 0 bases, and 13 bases lay between the germline ends. The CDR3 DNA follows: TGTGCCAGCAGTGCTACAGGAGCCTCCTCTGGAAACACCATATATTTT. This encodes CASSATGASSGNTIYF.